This entry lists 9 T cell receptor beta chains sequenced from one sample in a study of blood T cells in healthy people across ages (dated by TCRdb to 2015 to 2017). Receptor libraries were prepared by 5' RACE. Sequencing relied on an Illumina HiSeq 2500. A second roughly 7 to 11 cycle PCR used a sample-barcoded 5' primer and a J-beta primer mix. Starting from the raw public reads, TCRdb applied fastp trimming at Q25, assembled clones with MiXCR and retained in-frame beta chains. Each CDR3 protein appears once, grouped with its most common genes and DNA. The sample table lists roughly 1,300,000 distinct CDR3 sequences, roughly 64% of them with a count of one. Roughly 6.3% of the sample goes to the ten largest clones. Sequenced material: blood. The receptors come from a man between 18 and 29 years old in good health.

A note on this clonotype: One junction end disagrees with the germline gene, perhaps due to a read error. The CDR3 region has the DNA TGCGCCAGCAGCCAAGAAAAAAGTAACTATGGTTACACCTTC. This codes for CASSQEKSNYGYTF. This chain joins TRBV4-1 and TRBJ1-2; D uncertain. CDR3 size: 14 residues. The V gene's germline CDR1 is MGHRA and CDR2 YSYEKL.

In this sample, this clonotype turned up a few times. This chain connects TRBV6-5 to TRBJ2-7, with D unclear. Germline V gene data show CDR1 as MNHEY and CDR2 as SVGAGI. This CDR3 comprises 13 residues. Trimming pared 6 bases from V and 2 bases from J, leaving 11 bases between. The CDR3 coding sequence is TGTGCCAGCAGCCCCGAATTAGCCTACGAGCAGTACTTC. It translates to CASSPELAYEQYF.

CDR3 loop: CASSFNSYGYTF. CDR3 bases: TGTGCCAGCAGTTTCAACAGCTATGGCTACACCTTC. The chain links TRBV12-3 or TRBV12-4 to TRBJ1-2; D unresolved. CDR3 size: 12 residues. V was cut by 3 bases and J by 4 bases, with 6 bases left in between.

The chain carries TRBV7-9 and TRBJ1-6; maybe TRBD1 (5 bases). The germline CDR1 and CDR2 sequences are SEHNR and FQNEAQ (reference sequence). The CDR3 is 16 residues long. Trimming stripped 3 bases from V and 12 bases from J, with 21 bases between. CDR3 loop: CASSFYPGRGNGPLHF. CDR3 in DNA: TGTGCCAGCAGCTTCTACCCGGGACGGGGAAATGGACCCCTCCACTTT.

This clonotype has a single count. The gene calls are TRBV28 and TRBJ2-2, with D possibly TRBD1 on 5 matching bases. Trimming pared 5 bases from V and 7 bases from J, leaving 11 bases between. There are 13 residues in the CDR3. The germline gives CDR1 MDHEN, CDR2 SYDVKM. This CDR3 reads CASSGHPNGELFF. The CDR3 nucleotides read TGTGCCAGCAGTGGACACCCCAACGGGGAGCTGTTTTTT.

V is TRBV20-1 and J is TRBJ2-1; no clear D gene. CDR1 and CDR2 from the germline V gene are DFQATT and SNEGSKA (reference sequence). The CDR3 extends over 10 amino acids. V lost 5 bases to trimming and J lost 10 bases, with 9 bases between them. Here the CDR3 DNA reads TGCAGTGCTGGAAGTATCGAGCAGTTCTTC. Translating it yields CSAGSIEQFF.

In this sample, this clonotype turned up a few times. The chain uses TRBV5-1 and TRBJ1-6; D unresolved. Trimming removed 7 bases from V and 5 bases from J, with 13 bases in between. Germline V gene sequence: CDR1 SGHRS, CDR2 YFSETQ. CDR3 length: 14 amino acids. CDR3 amino acids: CASDPDGNNSPLHF. The CDR3 nucleotides are TGCGCCAGCGATCCGGACGGCAATAATTCACCCCTCCACTTT.

Worth noting for this clonotype: One junction end does not reproduce the germline sequence, and a read error may be involved. V is TRBV29-1 and J is TRBJ2-2; 9 nucleotides line up with TRBD2. The CDR3 runs to 15 residues. The V gene's germline CDR1 is SQVTM and CDR2 ANQGSEA. CDR3 loop: CSVNLAGSNTGELFF. CDR3 bases: TGCAGCGTGAACCTAGCGGGATCGAACACCGGGGAGTTGTTTTTT.

V and J are TRBV27 and TRBJ1-2; 7 bases align to TRBD1. The germline gives CDR1 MNHEY, CDR2 SMNVEV (reference sequence). J gave up 0 bases and V 6 bases, and 19 bases lay outside the gene matches. There are 19 residues in the CDR3. This chain's CDR3 is CASRSTGTARGGANYGYTF. For the CDR3, the DNA is TGTGCCAGCAGGTCAACTGGGACGGCCAGGGGGGGGGCTAACTATGGCTACACCTTC.